These T cell receptor beta chains were read from a single sample in a study of tumor-infiltrating lymphocytes in primary liver carcinoma. One entry per CDR3 protein results from TCRdb running MiXCR on the multiplex PCR reads. In the table there are approximately 110,000 distinct CDR3 sequences, around 60% of which are singletons. Sequenced input: liver tumor tissue from sampling region 3. The receptors here all came from a woman aged 55-69 years with primary liver carcinoma and hepatitis B virus infection. Both conserved end residues are part of each CDR3. D genes are given only for firm matches. A row's size may be missing; if present it is once, few, many or a size class.

15,NA,NA,TRBJ2-5,TRBV6-6,TGTGCCAGCAATTACTACGGAGGTCAGCAAGAGACCCAGTACTTC,CASNYYGGQQETQYF
14,once,NA,TRBJ2-1,TRBV5-1,TGCGCCAGCAACTTGAATAGTCTCGACAATGAGCAGTTCTTC,CASNLNSLDNEQFF
15,once,NA,TRBJ1-5,TRBV18,TGTGCCAGCTCACCACGCCAGGGGAGGTCCGAGCCCCAGCATTTT,CASSPRQGRSEPQHF
14,NA,NA,TRBJ2-6,TRBV29-1,TGCAGCGTTGGAGGGGGGTCTGGGGCCAACGCCCTGACTTTC,CSVGGGSGANALTF
15,few,NA,TRBJ1-1,TRBV24-1,TGTGCCACCAGTGGTTCCCGACACGGGAACACTGAAGCTTTCTTT,CATSGSRHGNTEAFF
17,NA,TRBD2,TRBJ2-3,TRBV28,TGTTCCAGCAGTACCCCGGAGGGGAGTGGGAGGGGAGATACGCAGTATTTT,CSSSTPEGSGRGDTQYF
16,many,TRBD1,TRBJ1-1,TRBV6-1,TGTGCCAGCAGTGAGGGAGTCCGCGGACAGGGAGGTGAAGCTTTCTTT,CASSEGVRGQGGEAFF
12,many,NA,TRBJ1-4,TRBV29-1,TGCAGCGGGGAGGACCTCGGGGGAAAACTGTTTTTT,CSGEDLGGKLFF
13,NA,TRBD2,TRBJ2-3,TRBV29-1,TGTAGCGTAGGGACTAGCGGAGCAGATACGCGGTATTTT,CSVGTSGADTRYF
12,few,TRBD1,TRBJ1-2,TRBV7-9,TGTGCCAGCAGCTCACAGGGGGCTGGCTACACCTTC,CASSSQGAGYTF
13,once,NA,TRBJ2-7,TRBV28,TGTGCCGGCACCTCGGGCACAACCTACGAGCAGTACTTC,CAGTSGTTYEQYF
12,NA,NA,TRBJ1-1,TRBV18,TGTGCCAGCTCGCTTAATGGCAGGGAAGCTTTCTTT,CASSLNGREAFF
15,NA,TRBD2,TRBJ2-1,TRBV6-5,TGTGCCTGCAGTTACCCGGCGGGAGGGCCCAATGAGCAGTTCTTC,CACSYPAGGPNEQFF
13,many,NA,TRBJ2-3,TRBV29-1,TGCAGCCTAAGCCTCCAGGCCACAGATACGCAGTATTTT,CSLSLQATDTQYF
15,many,TRBD1,TRBJ2-1,TRBV4-2,TGTGCCAGCGGCCAAACCGGGACAGGGTACAATGAGCAGTTCTTC,CASGQTGTGYNEQFF
12,few,NA,TRBJ2-5,TRBV28,TGTGCCAGCAGTTCGCGGCAAGAGACCCAGTACTTC,CASSSRQETQYF
13,NA,NA,TRBJ2-2,TRBV11-2,TGTGCCAGCAGCTTAGTTAGGACTGGGGAGCTATCTTTT,CASSLVRTGELSF
14,NA,TRBD1,TRBJ1-4,TRBV10-3,TGTGCCATCATGGGGGACAGGCCTTATGAAAAACTGTTTTTT,CAIMGDRPYEKLFF
14,NA,TRBD1,TRBJ1-1,TRBV7-8,TGCGACAGCAGTCAGGGGGGCAGGCTCCCTGAAGCTTTCTTT,CDSSQGGRLPEAFF
13,NA,NA,TRBJ1-2,TRBV10-3,TGTGCCATAAGTGAGACGCGGGGGCTTGGCTACACCTTC,CAISETRGLGYTF
12,NA,NA,TRBJ2-7,TRBV11-3,TGTGCCAGCAGCACCACATGCTATGAGCAGTACTTC,CASSTTCYEQYF
16,many,NA,TRBJ2-5,TRBV6-5,TGTGCCAGCAGTTACTACTCGTCGCAGTCCCAAGAGACCCAGTACTTC,CASSYYSSQSQETQYF
14,many,NA,TRBJ2-3,TRBV29-1,TGCAGCGTTGAAGTGCTAGCGAAGAGGGATACGCAGTATTTT,CSVEVLAKRDTQYF
13,NA,NA,TRBJ2-7,TRBV7-8,TGTGCCAGCAGCTTAGTCGACGTCGACGAGCAGTACTTC,CASSLVDVDEQYF
13,many,NA,TRBJ1-2,TRBV28,TGTGCCAGCAGTTTATCGGCAGGGAGGGGCTACACCTTC,CASSLSAGRGYTF
15,many,NA,TRBJ1-2,TRBV5-4,TGTGCCAGCAGCTTGGCCCTGGCAGGGGAGGATGGCTACACCTTC,CASSLALAGEDGYTF
16,NA,NA,TRBJ2-1,TRBV11-2,TGTGCCAGCAGCTTAGGGCGGATGAGTTCCTACAATGAGCAGTTCTTC,CASSLGRMSSYNEQFF